This T cell receptor (beta chain) was sequenced for a study of shared clonotypes between healthy human individuals. Method: immunoSEQ multiplex PCR; TCRdb's copy keeps in-frame clones and lacks some. The sample lists more than 2,000,000 clones, approximately 95% occurring once. CDR3 length equals 14 residues. Trimming stripped 4 bases from V and 4 bases from J, with 13 bases between. Germline V gives CDR1 SNHLY, CDR2 FYNNEI. Sequenced: naive CD4+ T cells from PBMCs. Subset indicated: CD45RA+ positively selected. This chain joins TRBV2 and TRBJ1-2, with TRBD1 as a possible D gene (5 bases). The clonotype originates from a man aged 18 to 35 in good health. Some clones in this sample may be carry-over from other donors' samples. CDR3 sequence reads: CASSGQGESYGYTF. The CDR3 DNA is TGTGCCAGCAGTGGTCAGGGAGAGAGCTATGGCTACACCTTC.